This T cell receptor beta chain was sequenced during a study of post-analysis software for immune sequencing data. Study-level points and caveats: In patients, TRBV5-6, TRBV5-1 and TRBV20-1 belonged to four or five TRBV segments found more frequently than in controls.

There are a few counts of this clonotype. Its specificity is unknown. cDNA libraries of TCR beta carried unique molecular identifiers. T cells numbering roughly 0.85 to 11 million gave rise to about 540,000 cDNA molecules. TCRdb reprocessed the PCR reads with MiXCR, giving one entry per CDR3 protein. Of about 800,000 distinct CDR3 sequences listed, approximately 30% are singletons. V gave up 6 bases and J gave up 8 bases; unmatched junction bases: 7. The CDR3 is 13 residues long. Germline V gene lookup returns CDR1 LNHDA and CDR2 SQIVND (reference sequence). The chain is built from TRBV19 and TRBJ1-2, with TRBD1 identical over 9 bases. This receptor was taken from a girl aged 5 to 17 with multiple sclerosis. Sequences were obtained from blood. The CDR3 here is CASRVGQGDGYTF. The CDR3 DNA reads TGTGCCAGTAGAGTGGGACAGGGTGACGGCTACACCTTC. Full variable domain (missing parts from reference TRBV19 and TRBJ1-2): DGGITQSPKYLFRKEGQNVTLSCEQNLNHDAMYWYRQDPGQGLRLIYYSQIVNDFQKGDIAEGYSVSREKKESFPLTVTSAQKNPTAFYLCASRVGQGDGYTFGSGTRLTVV.